This T cell receptor beta chain appears in the sequencing data of a study of CD8+CD57+ T cells in acquired aplastic anemia. Looking at the study overall: On average, sorted CD4+ and CD8+ cells gave 3 to 4 ug of DNA.

Study results and caveats: Between the patient and control groups, CD8+ Simpson's diversity did not differ significantly.

Sequencing involved patients with CD8+CD57+ cell expansion previously shown by flow cytometry. Severe acquired aplastic anemia was the diagnosis recorded for all patients. Patients had received no therapy at the time of blood sampling. Looked up from germline, CDR1 is LNHNV and CDR2 is YYDKDF (reference sequence). J was trimmed by 2 bases and V by 3 bases; bases with no gene match: 13. The CDR3 is made up of 17 amino acids. The template used for profiling TCR beta VDJ and CDR3 was genomic DNA. Each CDR3 protein is one row after TCRdb ran MiXCR on the reads. The sample contains under 350,000 distinct CDR3 sequences, roughly 59% of which appear only once. Worth noting for this clonotype: Its antigen is unidentified.

The chain employs TRBV15 and TRBJ2-7; 7 bases fit TRBD1. This clonotype originated in a human donor with aplastic anemia. The sample was sorted CD4+, CD8+, or CD8+CD57+ T cells (not recorded which) from PBMCs. CDR3 nucleotides: TGTGCCACCAGCAGCCCGACTATGGTACAGGGGACCTACGAGCAGTACTTC. It is translated as CATSSPTMVQGTYEQYF.